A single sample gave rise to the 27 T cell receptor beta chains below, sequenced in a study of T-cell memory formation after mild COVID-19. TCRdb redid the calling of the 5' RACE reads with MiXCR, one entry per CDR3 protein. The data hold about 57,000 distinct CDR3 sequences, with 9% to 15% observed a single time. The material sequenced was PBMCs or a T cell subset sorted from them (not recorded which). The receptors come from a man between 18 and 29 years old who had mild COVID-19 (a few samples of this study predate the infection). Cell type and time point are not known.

Here the CDR3 reads CASSTYSGGDKETQYF. The CDR3 DNA is TGTGCCAGCAGCACCTATAGCGGGGGGGACAAAGAGACCCAGTACTTC. The chain combines TRBV6-2 or TRBV6-3 with TRBJ2-5, with TRBD2 matching 11 bases. CDR3 length equals 16 residues. Germline CDR1 and CDR2: MNHEY and SVGEGT. Unmatched junction bases numbered 9, after V lost 6 bases and J lost 3 bases.

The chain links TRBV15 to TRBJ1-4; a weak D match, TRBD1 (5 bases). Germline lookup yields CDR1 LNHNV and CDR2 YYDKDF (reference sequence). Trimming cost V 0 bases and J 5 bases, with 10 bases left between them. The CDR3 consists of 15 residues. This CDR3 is CATSRDLGGNEKLFF. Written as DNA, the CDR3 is TGTGCCACCAGCAGAGATCTGGGGGGGAATGAAAAACTGTTTTTT.

CDR3 amino acids: CASRTRLNTEAFF. The DNA of the CDR3 is TGTGCCAGCAGGACAAGGTTGAACACTGAAGCTTTCTTT. V and J are TRBV13 and TRBJ1-1; D is uncertain. The germline gives CDR1 PRHDT, CDR2 FYEKMQ (reference sequence). The CDR3 spans 13 residues. V shed 6 bases and J shed 0 bases, with 8 bases lying between them. Variable domain in full (rest from reference TRBV13 and TRBJ1-1): AAGVIQSPRHLIKEKRETATLKCYPIPRHDTVYWYQQGPGQDPQFLISFYEKMQSDKGSIPDRFSAQQFSDYHSELNMSSLELGDSALYFCASRTRLNTEAFFGQGTRLTVV.

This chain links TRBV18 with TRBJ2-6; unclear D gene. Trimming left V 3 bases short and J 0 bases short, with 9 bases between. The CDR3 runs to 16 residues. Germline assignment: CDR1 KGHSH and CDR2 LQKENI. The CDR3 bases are TGTGCCAGCTCACCCCTGGGTTACTCTGGGGCCAACGTCCTGACTTTC. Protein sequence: CASSPLGYSGANVLTF.

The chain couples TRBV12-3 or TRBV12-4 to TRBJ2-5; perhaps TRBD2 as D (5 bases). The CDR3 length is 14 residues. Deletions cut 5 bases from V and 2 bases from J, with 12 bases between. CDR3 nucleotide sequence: TGTGCCAGCAGTCCCCCGGGGTTACAAGAGACCCAGTACTTC. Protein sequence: CASSPPGLQETQYF.

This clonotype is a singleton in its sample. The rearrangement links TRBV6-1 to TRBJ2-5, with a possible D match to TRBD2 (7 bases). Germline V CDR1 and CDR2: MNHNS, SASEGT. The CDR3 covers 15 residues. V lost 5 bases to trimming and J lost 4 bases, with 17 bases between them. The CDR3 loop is CASSPHGRGGETQYF. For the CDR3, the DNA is TGTGCCAGCAGTCCCCATGGGAGGGGGGGAGAGACCCAGTACTTC.

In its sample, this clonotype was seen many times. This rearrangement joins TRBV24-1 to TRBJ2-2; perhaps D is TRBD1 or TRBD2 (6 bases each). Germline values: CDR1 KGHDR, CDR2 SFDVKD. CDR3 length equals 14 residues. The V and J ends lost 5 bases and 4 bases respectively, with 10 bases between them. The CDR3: CATSGGARTGELFF. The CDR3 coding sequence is TGTGCCACCAGTGGGGGGGCCCGCACCGGGGAGCTGTTTTTT.

CDR3 residues: CAISENGPEAFF. The CDR3 bases are TGTGCCATCAGTGAGAACGGACCTGAAGCTTTCTTT. The V and J genes are TRBV10-3 and TRBJ1-1; D remains ambiguous. The germline V and J ends were trimmed by 2 bases and 6 bases, with 7 bases remaining between them. This CDR3 region has 12 residues. Germline CDR1 reads ENHRY; CDR2 reads SYGVKD.

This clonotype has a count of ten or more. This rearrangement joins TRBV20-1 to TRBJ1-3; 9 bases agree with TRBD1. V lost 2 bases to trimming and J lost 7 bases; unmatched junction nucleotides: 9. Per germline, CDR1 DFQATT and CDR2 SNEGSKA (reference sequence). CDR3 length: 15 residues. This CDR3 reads CSARTAGTGTNTIYF. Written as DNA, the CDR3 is TGCAGTGCTAGAACGGCCGGGACAGGGACGAACACCATATATTTT.

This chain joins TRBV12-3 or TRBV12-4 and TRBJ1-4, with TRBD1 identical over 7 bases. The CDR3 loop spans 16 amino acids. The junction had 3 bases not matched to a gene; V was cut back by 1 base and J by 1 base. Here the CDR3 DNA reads TGTGCCAGCAGTTTAGTTCAGGGGGGAACTAATGAAAAACTGTTTTTT. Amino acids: CASSLVQGGTNEKLFF.

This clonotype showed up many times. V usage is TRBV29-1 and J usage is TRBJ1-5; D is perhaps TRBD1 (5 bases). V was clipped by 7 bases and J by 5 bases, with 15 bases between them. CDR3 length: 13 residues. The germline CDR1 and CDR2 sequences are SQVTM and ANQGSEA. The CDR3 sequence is CSATLGGDQPQHF. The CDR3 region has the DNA TGCAGCGCTACCCTCGGGGGAGATCAGCCCCAGCATTTT.

The CDR3 loop reads CASSLNSPEAFF. In DNA, the CDR3 is TGTGCCAGCAGTTTAAACTCTCCTGAAGCTTTCTTT. The chain is built from TRBV28 and TRBJ1-1; D gene unclear. Trimming removed 2 bases at V and 6 bases at J, with 7 bases between. The CDR3 runs 12 residues. Germline CDR1 and CDR2: MDHEN and SYDVKM.

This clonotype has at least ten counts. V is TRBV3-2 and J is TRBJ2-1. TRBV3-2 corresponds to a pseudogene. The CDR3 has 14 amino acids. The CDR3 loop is CASSQGWINNEQFF. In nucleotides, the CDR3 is TGTGCCAGCAGCCAAGGATGGATCAACAATGAGCAGTTCTTC.

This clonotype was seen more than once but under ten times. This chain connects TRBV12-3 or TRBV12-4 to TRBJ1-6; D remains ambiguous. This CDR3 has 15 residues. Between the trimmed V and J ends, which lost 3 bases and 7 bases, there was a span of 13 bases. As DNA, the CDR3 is TGTGCCAGCAGTTTCCTCCCAGGTTCCAATTCACCCCTCCACTTT. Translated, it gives CASSFLPGSNSPLHF.

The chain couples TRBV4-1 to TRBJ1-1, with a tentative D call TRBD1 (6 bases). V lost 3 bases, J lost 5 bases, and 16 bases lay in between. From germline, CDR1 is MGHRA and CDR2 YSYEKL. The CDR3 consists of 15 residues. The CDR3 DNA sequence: TGCGCCAGCAGCCAGTATACAGGGAAGGAAACTGAAGCTTTCTTT. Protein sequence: CASSQYTGKETEAFF.

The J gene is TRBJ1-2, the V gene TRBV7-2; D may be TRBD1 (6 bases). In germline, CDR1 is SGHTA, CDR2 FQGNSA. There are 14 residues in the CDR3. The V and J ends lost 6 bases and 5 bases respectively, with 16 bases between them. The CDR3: CASSLYRDTYGYTF. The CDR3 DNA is TGTGCCAGCAGTCTTTACCGGGACACGTATGGCTACACCTTC.

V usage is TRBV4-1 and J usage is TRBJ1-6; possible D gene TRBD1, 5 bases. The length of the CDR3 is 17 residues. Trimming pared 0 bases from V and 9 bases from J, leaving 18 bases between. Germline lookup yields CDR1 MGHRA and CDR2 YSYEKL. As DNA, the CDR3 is TGCGCCAGCAGCCAAGATAGGGGCCGGGCGGGAATTTCACCCCTCCACTTT. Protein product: CASSQDRGRAGISPLHF.

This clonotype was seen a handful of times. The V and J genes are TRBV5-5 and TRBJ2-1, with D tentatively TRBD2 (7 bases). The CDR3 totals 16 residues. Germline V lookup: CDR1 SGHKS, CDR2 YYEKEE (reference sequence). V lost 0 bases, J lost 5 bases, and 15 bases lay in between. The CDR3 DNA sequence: TGTGCCAGCAGCTTGGGCCCCCCGGGGGGCGACAATGAGCAGTTCTTC. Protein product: CASSLGPPGGDNEQFF.

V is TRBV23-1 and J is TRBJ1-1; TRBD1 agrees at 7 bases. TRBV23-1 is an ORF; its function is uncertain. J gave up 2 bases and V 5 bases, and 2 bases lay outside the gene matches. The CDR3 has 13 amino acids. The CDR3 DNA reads TGCGCCAGCAGTACAGGGGTCAACACTGAAGCTTTCTTT. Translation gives CASSTGVNTEAFF.

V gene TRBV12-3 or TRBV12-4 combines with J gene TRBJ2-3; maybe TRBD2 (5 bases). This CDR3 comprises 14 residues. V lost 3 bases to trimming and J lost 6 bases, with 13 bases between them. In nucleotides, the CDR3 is TGTGCCAGCAGTTTGACTACCGCTGGGGATACGCAGTATTTT. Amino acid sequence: CASSLTTAGDTQYF.

The DNA for the CDR3 is TGTGCCACCAGTGAACTAGGGACAGCTGCGAACACCGGGGAGCTGTTTTTT. It yields the protein CATSELGTAANTGELFF. J is TRBJ2-2 and V is TRBV24-1; 7 bases line up with TRBD1. Trimming at V came to 4 bases and at J to 0 bases, leaving 7 bases not matched to a gene. CDR3 length: 17 residues. Per germline, CDR1 KGHDR and CDR2 SFDVKD.

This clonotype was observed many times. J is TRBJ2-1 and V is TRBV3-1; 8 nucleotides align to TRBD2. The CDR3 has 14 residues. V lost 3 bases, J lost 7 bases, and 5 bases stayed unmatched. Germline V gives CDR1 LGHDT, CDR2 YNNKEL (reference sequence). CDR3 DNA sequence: TGTGCCAGCAGCCAGCGGGGGGCCGGGAATGAGCAGTTCTTC. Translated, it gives CASSQRGAGNEQFF.

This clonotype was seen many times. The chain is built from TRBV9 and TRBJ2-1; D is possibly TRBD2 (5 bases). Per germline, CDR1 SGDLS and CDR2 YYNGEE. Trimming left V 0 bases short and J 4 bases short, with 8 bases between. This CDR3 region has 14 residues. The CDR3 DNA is TGTGCCAGCAGCGTAGGCCCGGGGTACAATGAGCAGTTCTTC. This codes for CASSVGPGYNEQFF. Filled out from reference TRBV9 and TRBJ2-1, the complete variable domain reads DSGVTQTPKHLITATGQRVTLRCSPRSGDLSVYWYQQSLDQGLQFLIQYYNGEERAKGNILERFSAQQFPDLHSELNLSSLELGDSALYFCASSVGPGYNEQFFGPGTRLTVL.

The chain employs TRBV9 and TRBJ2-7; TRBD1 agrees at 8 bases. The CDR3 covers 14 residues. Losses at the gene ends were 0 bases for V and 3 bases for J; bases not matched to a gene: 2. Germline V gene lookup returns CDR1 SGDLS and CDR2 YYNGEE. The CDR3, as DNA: TGTGCCAGCAGCGTAGCAGGACAGGGCTACGAGCAGTACTTC. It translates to CASSVAGQGYEQYF.

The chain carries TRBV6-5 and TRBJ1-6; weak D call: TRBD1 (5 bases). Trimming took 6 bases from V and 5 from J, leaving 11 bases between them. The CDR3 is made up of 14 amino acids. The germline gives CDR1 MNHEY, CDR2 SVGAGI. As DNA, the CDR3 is TGTGCCAGCAGACCGGGACGGGATAATTCACCCCTCCACTTT. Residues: CASRPGRDNSPLHF.

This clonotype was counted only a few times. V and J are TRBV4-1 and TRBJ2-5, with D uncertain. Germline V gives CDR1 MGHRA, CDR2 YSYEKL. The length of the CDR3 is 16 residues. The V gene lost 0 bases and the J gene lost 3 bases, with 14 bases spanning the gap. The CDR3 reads CASSQDVRQREETQYF. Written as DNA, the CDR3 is TGCGCCAGCAGCCAAGACGTTCGGCAAAGGGAAGAGACCCAGTACTTC.

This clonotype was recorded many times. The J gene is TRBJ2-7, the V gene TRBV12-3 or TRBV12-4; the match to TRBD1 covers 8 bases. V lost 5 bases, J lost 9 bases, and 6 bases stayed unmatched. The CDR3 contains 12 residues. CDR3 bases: TGTGCCAGCAGTACCAGGGGGCACGGGCAGTACGTC. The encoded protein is CASSTRGHGQYV.